Listed below are T cell receptor beta chains from one sample, sequenced in a study of blood T cell repertoires in COVID-19. Only in-frame clones appear in the TCRdb table, and some are missing; sequencing was by immunoSEQ multiplex PCR. Altogether 90,000 or so clones are present, about 82% being singletons, with the ten largest covering 7% to 9%. Sequences were obtained from peripheral blood. These receptors originate from a man over 45 with active COVID-19. The CDR3 runs from the conserved cysteine through the conserved F or W. The D gene is left open where the match is weak. Clone sizes are given selectively: once, few, many, or a class where the clone is expanded.

d_call j_call v_call clone_size cdr3_aa cdr3_nt
- TRBJ1-1 TRBV5-4 - CASSSPAVQGRAEAFF TGTGCCAGCAGCTCCCCGGCCGTCCAAGGGAGGGCTGAAGCTTTCTTT
- TRBJ2-3 TRBV28 - CATGQPSTDTQYF TGTGCCACGGGACAACCAAGCACAGATACGCAGTATTTT
TRBD1 TRBJ1-4 TRBV5-1 - CASSAGTGGEKLFF TGCGCCAGCAGCGCAGGGACAGGCGGAGAAAAACTGTTTTTT
- TRBJ1-5 TRBV4-2 - CASSQEERAFNQPQHF TGTGCCAGCAGCCAAGAGGAAAGAGCGTTCAATCAGCCCCAGCATTTT
- TRBJ2-3 TRBV7-9 many CASSPVGGKDTQYF TGTGCCAGCAGCCCCGTCGGGGGTAAGGATACGCAGTATTTT
- TRBJ1-1 TRBV7-8 - CASSPGGGEAFF TGTGCCAGCAGCCCCGGTGGAGGGGAAGCTTTCTTT
- TRBJ1-4 TRBV6-2/TRBV6-3 - CASSYVGTTNEKLFF TGTGCCAGCAGTTATGTCGGGACAACTAATGAAAAACTGTTTTTT
TRBD2 TRBJ2-7 TRBV4-2 - CASSLIPGLSYEQYF TGTGCCAGCAGCCTGATTCCGGGACTATCCTACGAGCAGTACTTC
- TRBJ2-1 TRBV15 once CATSHSGNEQFF TGTGCCACCAGCCACTCAGGGAATGAGCAGTTCTTC
- TRBJ1-3 TRBV3-1/TRBV3-2 - CASSRLRASGNTIYF TGTGCCAGCAGCCGACTCAGGGCCTCTGGAAACACCATATATTTT
- TRBJ1-1 TRBV28 - CASTPWGGRNTEAFF TGTGCCAGCACCCCCTGGGGGGGCAGGAACACTGAAGCTTTCTTT
TRBD1 TRBJ2-5 TRBV5-1 once CASSARTGGETQYF TGCGCCAGCAGCGCACGGACAGGGGGCGAGACCCAGTACTTC
- TRBJ1-1 TRBV7-2 - CASSRSARYRTEAFF TGTGCCAGCAGCAGATCCGCCAGGTACCGCACTGAAGCTTTCTTT
- TRBJ2-7 TRBV5-4 - CASSLGTDSYEQYF TGTGCCAGCAGCTTGGGGACAGACTCCTACGAGCAGTACTTC
- TRBJ2-3 TRBV5-6 once CASRQVNTDTQYF TGTGCCAGCAGACAGGTCAACACAGATACGCAGTATTTT
- TRBJ2-3 TRBV29-1 few CSVGVVSDTQYF TGCAGCGTCGGGGTAGTTTCAGATACGCAGTATTTT
- TRBJ2-6 TRBV27 - CASSFYTPGANVLTF TGTGCCAGCAGTTTTTATACTCCTGGGGCCAACGTCCTGACTTTC
TRBD1 TRBJ1-3 TRBV4-1 - CASSHYIQGVTESGNTIYF TGCGCCAGCAGCCATTATATCCAGGGGGTGACCGAATCTGGAAACACCATATATTTT
- TRBJ1-2 TRBV19 - CASGFGQGGGYTF TGTGCCAGTGGTTTCGGGCAGGGAGGTGGCTACACCTTC
TRBD1 TRBJ1-2 TRBV5-1 - CASSSTGGQGDYGYTF TGCGCCAGCAGTTCCACCGGGGGACAGGGGGACTATGGCTACACCTTC
- TRBJ2-1 TRBV28 few CASSSGAYNEQFF TGTGCCAGCAGTTCGGGGGCCTACAATGAGCAGTTCTTC
- TRBJ2-1 TRBV12-2 - CASRSTGTRYNEQFF TGTGCAAGTCGCTCAACCGGGACTAGGTACAATGAGCAGTTCTTC
TRBD2 TRBJ2-5 TRBV4-2 - CASSQDQTGTSGIQETQYF TGTGCCAGCAGCCAGGATCAAACCGGGACTAGCGGAATTCAAGAGACCCAGTACTTC
- TRBJ2-7 TRBV15 - CATSRSTGPYEQYF TGTGCCACCAGCAGGTCGACAGGACCCTACGAGCAGTACTTC
TRBD1 TRBJ1-1 TRBV7-9 - CASSLGTGTEAFF TGTGCCAGCAGCCTAGGGACAGGGACTGAAGCTTTCTTT
- TRBJ2-7 TRBV20-1 - CSAREGEQYF TGCAGTGCTAGGGAGGGCGAGCAGTACTTC
- TRBJ2-5 TRBV27 - CASSLNNRDTTRGTQYF TGTGCCAGCAGCCTAAACAACCGGGACACTACAAGAGGGACCCAGTACTTC
TRBD1 TRBJ1-4 TRBV5-4 - CASSYGTGGAGNEKLFF TGTGCCAGCAGCTACGGGACAGGGGGCGCCGGTAATGAAAAACTGTTTTTT
TRBD1 TRBJ2-3 TRBV7-3 - CASRKTGGLDTQYF TGTGCCAGCAGGAAGACAGGGGGCTTAGATACGCAGTATTTT